This TCR beta chain is from a study of monozygotic twins with inflammatory bowel disease. Study results and caveats: Twins with IBD had fewer clonotypes in common with others than healthy twins, particularly during disease activity. Whereas healthy co-twins had higher TCRbeta diversity (inverse Simpson), IBD patients had lower diversity.

The CDR3 spans 15 residues. Germline V gene data show CDR1 as LGHNA and CDR2 as YNFKEQ. TCRdb re-analyzed the 5' RACE reads; it lists each CDR3 protein once, without DNA. The table for this sample gives 150,000 to 200,000 distinct CDR3 sequences. A word on this clonotype: What it recognizes is unknown.

The sequence came from a human donor with ulcerative colitis or Crohn's disease, or a healthy co-twin of an affected twin (not recorded which). The chain recombines TRBV4-2 with TRBJ1-2; TCRdb calls TRBD1, which cannot be checked without DNA. The sequenced sample consisted of blood. CDR3 amino acids: CASSQDPTENYGYTF.